The 12 T cell receptor beta chains below come from one sample, sequenced in a study of sequential checkpoint blockade in melanoma. Some clones are missing from TCRdb's copy, which holds only in-frame ones; the method was immunoSEQ multiplex PCR. The sample has around 30,000 clones; roughly 90% are singletons. Stated treatment: randomized to nivolumab then ipilimumab (arm A) or the reverse (arm B). The sequencing here drew on CD8+ T cells sorted from blood (inferred from file names), taken from a patient given nivolumab and ipilimumab in sequence. These TCRs come from a human donor with melanoma.

This clone appeared a few times. The genes are TRBV20-1 and TRBJ2-7; D remains ambiguous. The germline gives CDR1 DFQATT, CDR2 SNEGSKA (reference sequence). The CDR3 extends over 11 amino acids. V was pared by 2 bases and J by 3 bases, with 5 bases between. The DNA of the CDR3 is TGCAGTGCTAGACTTAGCTACGAGCAGTACTTC. Its translation: CSARLSYEQYF.

The chain uses TRBV4-3 and TRBJ2-1; TRBD1 matches at 7 bases. Germline assignment: CDR1 LGHNA and CDR2 YSLEER. This CDR3 is built from 15 residues. Losses at the gene ends were 1 base for V and 2 bases for J; bases not matched to a gene: 2. The CDR3 spells CASSQVGQPYNEQFF. CDR3 DNA: TGCGCCAGCAGCCAAGTGGGACAGCCCTACAATGAGCAGTTCTTC.

The V gene is TRBV7-8, the J gene TRBJ2-7; possibly TRBD1 for D (6 bases). There are 15 residues in the CDR3. Trimming removed 2 bases at V and 2 bases at J, with 13 bases between. Germline CDR1 reads SGHVS; CDR2 reads FQNEAQ. Here the CDR3 reads CASSLQDRQTYEQYF. CDR3 DNA sequence: TGTGCCAGCAGCTTACAAGACAGGCAAACCTACGAGCAGTACTTC.

The chain combines TRBV10-1 with TRBJ2-1, with TRBD2 as a possible D gene (5 bases). The V and J ends lost 2 bases and 8 bases respectively, with 7 bases between them. The CDR3 covers 12 residues. Germline V gene lookup returns CDR1 WNHNN and CDR2 SYGVQD (reference sequence). CDR3 nucleotides: TGCGCCAGCAGTGAGACGAGGGATGAGCAGTTCTTC. Protein product: CASSETRDEQFF.

The CDR3 nucleotides read TGTGCCAGCAGTGTCAGCGGACGCCTTAATTCACCCCTCCACTTT. It encodes CASSVSGRLNSPLHF. The chain is built from TRBV2 and TRBJ1-6; no firm D call. Trimming left V 4 bases short and J 6 bases short, with 13 bases between. The CDR3 is 15 amino acids. Germline lookup yields CDR1 SNHLY and CDR2 FYNNEI.

V is TRBV28 and J is TRBJ1-2; 7 bases fit TRBD1. J gave up 4 bases and V 6 bases, and 5 bases lay outside the gene matches. Germline V gene lookup returns CDR1 MDHEN and CDR2 SYDVKM. The CDR3 has 13 amino acids. This chain's CDR3 is CASRTGQSYGYTF. CDR3 in DNA: TGTGCCAGCAGGACGGGACAGAGCTATGGCTACACCTTC.

This rearrangement joins TRBV28 to TRBJ2-7; D uncertain. The V gene lost 2 bases and the J gene lost 3 bases, with 5 bases spanning the gap. This CDR3 is built from 12 residues. Germline V CDR1 and CDR2: MDHEN, SYDVKM. This CDR3 reads CASSLGSYEQYF. The CDR3 DNA is TGTGCCAGCAGTTTAGGTAGCTACGAGCAGTACTTC.

The count of this clone is one. V gene TRBV6-5 combines with J gene TRBJ2-7; TRBD2 is a possible D gene (6 bases). CDR3 length: 13 amino acids. Germline V gives CDR1 MNHEY, CDR2 SVGAGI. The ends were cut back, 2 bases at V and 5 bases at J, with 10 bases in the middle. CDR3: CASSYGTLHEQYF. The DNA of the CDR3 is TGTGCCAGCAGTTACGGGACTCTACACGAGCAGTACTTC.

The chain uses TRBV2 and TRBJ1-1, with 8 bases aligning to TRBD1. CDR3 length: 14 amino acids. V was pared by 6 bases and J by 4 bases, with 7 bases of the junction left unmatched. From germline, CDR1 is SNHLY and CDR2 FYNNEI. This CDR3 is CASRPGGAVTEAFF. CDR3 in DNA: TGTGCCAGCAGACCAGGGGGCGCGGTCACTGAAGCTTTCTTT.

The chain is built from TRBV11-2 and TRBJ1-2, with a tentative D call TRBD1 (5 bases). The CDR3 contains 13 residues. Per the germline V gene, CDR1 is SGHAT and CDR2 is FQNNGV. The V end lost 0 bases, the J end lost 7 bases, and 9 bases lay between the germline ends. CDR3 sequence reads: CASSLDRVGGYTF. Here the CDR3 DNA reads TGTGCCAGCAGCTTAGACAGGGTCGGTGGCTACACCTTC.

This clone was seen just once. This chain connects TRBV5-1 to TRBJ2-7; D may be TRBD1 (6 bases). There are 15 residues in the CDR3. Trimming pared 1 base from V and 0 bases from J, leaving 11 bases between. CDR1 is SGHRS, CDR2 YFSETQ, per germline. In nucleotides, the CDR3 is TGCGCCAGCAGCTTGATCCAGGGGCTCTCCTACGAGCAGTACTTC. Translation: CASSLIQGLSYEQYF.

J is TRBJ2-5 and V is TRBV4-1, with 7 bases matching TRBD1. Germline-derived CDR1 and CDR2 are MGHRA and YSYEKL. J gave up 2 bases and V 4 bases, and 7 bases lay outside the gene matches. The CDR3 sequence is 15 residues long. The DNA of the CDR3 is TGCGCCAGCAGCCCCTTTGGACAGGAACAAGAGACCCAGTACTTC. Translation: CASSPFGQEQETQYF.